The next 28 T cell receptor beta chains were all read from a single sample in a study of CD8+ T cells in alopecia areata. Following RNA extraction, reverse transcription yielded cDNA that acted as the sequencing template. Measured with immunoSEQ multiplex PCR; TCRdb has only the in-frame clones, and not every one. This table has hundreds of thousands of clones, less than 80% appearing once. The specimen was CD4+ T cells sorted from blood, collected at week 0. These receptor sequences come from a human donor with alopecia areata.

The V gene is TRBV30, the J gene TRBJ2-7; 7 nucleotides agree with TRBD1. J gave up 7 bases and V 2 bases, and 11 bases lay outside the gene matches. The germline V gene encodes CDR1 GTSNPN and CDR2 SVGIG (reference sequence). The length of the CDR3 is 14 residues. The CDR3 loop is CAWSMYKQGWEQYF. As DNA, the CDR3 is TGTGCCTGGAGTATGTATAAACAGGGGTGGGAGCAGTACTTC.

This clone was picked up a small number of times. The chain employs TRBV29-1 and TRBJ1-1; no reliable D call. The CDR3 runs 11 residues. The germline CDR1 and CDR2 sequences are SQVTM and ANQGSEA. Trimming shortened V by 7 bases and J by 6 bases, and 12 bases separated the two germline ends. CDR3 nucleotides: TGCAGCGGTAGTAGGGAGGCTGAAGCTTTCTTT. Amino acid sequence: CSGSREAEAFF.

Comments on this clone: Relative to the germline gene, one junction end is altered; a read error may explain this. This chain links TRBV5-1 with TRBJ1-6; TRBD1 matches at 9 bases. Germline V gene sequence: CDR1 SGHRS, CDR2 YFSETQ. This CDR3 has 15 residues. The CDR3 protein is CASSLGATGGSPLHF. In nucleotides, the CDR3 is TGTGCCAGCAGCTTGGGGGCGACAGGGGGTTCACCCCTCCACTTT.

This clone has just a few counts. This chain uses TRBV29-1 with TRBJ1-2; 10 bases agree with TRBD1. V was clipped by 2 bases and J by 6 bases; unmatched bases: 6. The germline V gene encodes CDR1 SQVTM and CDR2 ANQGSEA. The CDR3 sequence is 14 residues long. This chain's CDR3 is CSVELGQGYNGYTF. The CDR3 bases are TGCAGCGTTGAATTGGGACAGGGGTACAATGGCTACACCTTC.

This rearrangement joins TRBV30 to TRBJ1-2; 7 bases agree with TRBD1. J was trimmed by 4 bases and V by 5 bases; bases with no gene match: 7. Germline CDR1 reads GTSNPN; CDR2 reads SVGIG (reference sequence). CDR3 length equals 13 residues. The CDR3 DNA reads TGTGCCTGGTTAGGGGGCTTCGGCTATGGCTACACCTTC. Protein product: CAWLGGFGYGYTF.

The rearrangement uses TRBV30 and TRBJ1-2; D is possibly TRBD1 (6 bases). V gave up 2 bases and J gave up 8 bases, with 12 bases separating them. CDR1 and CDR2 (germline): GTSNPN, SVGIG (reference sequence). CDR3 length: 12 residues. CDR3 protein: CAWSNGGGGYTF. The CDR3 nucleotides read TGTGCCTGGAGTAACGGGGGCGGCGGCTACACCTTC. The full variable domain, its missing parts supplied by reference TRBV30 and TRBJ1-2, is SQTIHQWPATLVQPVGSPLSLECTVEGTSNPNLYWYRQAAGRGLQLLFYSVGIGQISSEVPQNLSASRPQDRQFILSSKKLLLSDSGFYLCAWSNGGGGYTFGSGTRLTVV.

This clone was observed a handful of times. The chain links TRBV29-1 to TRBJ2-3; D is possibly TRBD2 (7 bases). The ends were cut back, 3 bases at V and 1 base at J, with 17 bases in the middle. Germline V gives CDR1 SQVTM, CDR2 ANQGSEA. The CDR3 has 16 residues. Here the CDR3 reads CSVDSVGGRGTDTQYF. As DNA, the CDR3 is TGCAGCGTTGATTCGGTCGGGGGGCGAGGCACAGATACGCAGTATTTT.

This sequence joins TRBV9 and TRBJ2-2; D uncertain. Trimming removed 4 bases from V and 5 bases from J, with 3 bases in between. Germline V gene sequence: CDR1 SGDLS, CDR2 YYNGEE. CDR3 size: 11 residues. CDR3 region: CASSSTGELFF. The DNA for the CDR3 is TGTGCCAGCAGCTCTACCGGGGAGCTGTTTTTT.

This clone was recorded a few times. The CDR3 DNA sequence: TGCAGCGCCTTGGGGGGGACCGAGACCCAGTACTTC. Amino acids: CSALGGTETQYF. The gene calls are TRBV29-1 and TRBJ2-5; 7 nucleotides align to TRBD2. Germline loops: CDR1 SQVTM, CDR2 ANQGSEA. The CDR3 has 12 residues. Trimming removed 7 bases from V and 5 bases from J; junction bases left unmatched: 7.

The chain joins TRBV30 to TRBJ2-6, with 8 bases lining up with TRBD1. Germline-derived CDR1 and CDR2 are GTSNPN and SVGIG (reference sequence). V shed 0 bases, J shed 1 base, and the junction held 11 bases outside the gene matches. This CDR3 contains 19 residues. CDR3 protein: CAWSVFEDRVFSGANVLTF. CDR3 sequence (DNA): TGTGCCTGGAGTGTATTCGAGGACAGGGTCTTTTCTGGGGCCAACGTCCTGACTTTC.

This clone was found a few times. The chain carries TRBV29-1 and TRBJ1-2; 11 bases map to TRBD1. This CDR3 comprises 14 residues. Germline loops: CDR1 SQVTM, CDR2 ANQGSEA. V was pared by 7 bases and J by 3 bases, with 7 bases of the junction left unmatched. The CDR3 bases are TGCAGCGCTGCTCTGGGACAGGGGGACTATGGCTACACCTTC. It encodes CSAALGQGDYGYTF.

CDR3 protein: CASSADRSPHEQYF. As DNA, the CDR3 is TGTGCCAGCAGTGCAGACCGGTCCCCCCACGAGCAGTACTTC. The V call is TRBV6-5, the J call TRBJ2-7; the D is unclear. CDR3 length: 14 residues. The V and J ends lost 5 bases and 5 bases respectively, with 16 bases between them. Germline assignment: CDR1 MNHEY and CDR2 SVGAGI.

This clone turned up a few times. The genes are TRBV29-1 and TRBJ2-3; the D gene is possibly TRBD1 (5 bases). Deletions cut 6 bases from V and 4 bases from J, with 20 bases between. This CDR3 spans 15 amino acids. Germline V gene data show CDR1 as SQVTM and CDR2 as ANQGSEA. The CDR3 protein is CSVQWRRQLADTQYF. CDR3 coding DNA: TGCAGCGTCCAATGGCGGCGACAGTTAGCAGATACGCAGTATTTT.

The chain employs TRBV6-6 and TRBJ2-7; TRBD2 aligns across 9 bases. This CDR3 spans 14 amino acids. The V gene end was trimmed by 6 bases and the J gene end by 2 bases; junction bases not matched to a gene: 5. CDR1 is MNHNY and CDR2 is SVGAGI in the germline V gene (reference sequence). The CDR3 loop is CASRGTSNTYEQYF. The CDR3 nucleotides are TGTGCCAGCAGGGGGACTAGCAACACCTACGAGCAGTACTTC.

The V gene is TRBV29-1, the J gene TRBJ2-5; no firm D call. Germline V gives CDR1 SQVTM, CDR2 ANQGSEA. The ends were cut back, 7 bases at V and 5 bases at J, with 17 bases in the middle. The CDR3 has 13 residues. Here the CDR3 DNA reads TGCAGCGCGGGTTTAGGGCAATGGGAGACCCAGTACTTC. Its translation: CSAGLGQWETQYF.

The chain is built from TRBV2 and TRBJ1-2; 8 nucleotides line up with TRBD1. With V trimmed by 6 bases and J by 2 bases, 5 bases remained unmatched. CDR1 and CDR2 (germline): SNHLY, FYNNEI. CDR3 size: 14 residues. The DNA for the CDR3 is TGTGCCAGCAGAGCGGACAGGGTCAACTATGGCTACACCTTC. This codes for CASRADRVNYGYTF.

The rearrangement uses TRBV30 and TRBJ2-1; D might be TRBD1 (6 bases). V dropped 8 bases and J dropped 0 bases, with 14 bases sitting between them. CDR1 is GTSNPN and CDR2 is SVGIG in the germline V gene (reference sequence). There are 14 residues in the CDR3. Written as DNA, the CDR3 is TGTGCCAGCAAACAGGGACACTCCTACAATGAGCAGTTCTTC. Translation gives CASKQGHSYNEQFF.

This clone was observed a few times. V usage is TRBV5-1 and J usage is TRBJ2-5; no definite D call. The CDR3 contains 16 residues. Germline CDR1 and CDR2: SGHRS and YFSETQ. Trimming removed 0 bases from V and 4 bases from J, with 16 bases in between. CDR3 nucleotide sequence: TGCGCCAGCAGCTTGGCCAACACAGTCTCTGGAGAGACCCAGTACTTC. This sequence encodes CASSLANTVSGETQYF.

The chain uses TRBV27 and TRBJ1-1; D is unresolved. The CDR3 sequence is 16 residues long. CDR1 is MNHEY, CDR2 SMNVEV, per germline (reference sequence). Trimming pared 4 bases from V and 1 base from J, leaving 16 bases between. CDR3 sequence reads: CASSSRTSAWNTEAFF. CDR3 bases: TGTGCCAGCAGTTCCAGGACCAGCGCCTGGAACACTGAAGCTTTCTTT.

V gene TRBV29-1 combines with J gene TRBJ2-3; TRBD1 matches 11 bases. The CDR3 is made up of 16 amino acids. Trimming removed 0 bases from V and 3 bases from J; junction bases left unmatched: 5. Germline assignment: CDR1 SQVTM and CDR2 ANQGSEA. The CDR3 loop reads CSVEEGQGGRTDTQYF. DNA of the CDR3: TGCAGCGTTGAAGAGGGACAGGGGGGAAGGACAGATACGCAGTATTTT.

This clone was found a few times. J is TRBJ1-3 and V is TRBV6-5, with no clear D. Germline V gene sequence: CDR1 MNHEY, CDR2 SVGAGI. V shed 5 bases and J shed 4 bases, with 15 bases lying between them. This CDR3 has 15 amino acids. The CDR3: CASSNAGLGGNTIYF. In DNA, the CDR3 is TGTGCCAGCAGTAACGCGGGCCTGGGGGGAAACACCATATATTTT.

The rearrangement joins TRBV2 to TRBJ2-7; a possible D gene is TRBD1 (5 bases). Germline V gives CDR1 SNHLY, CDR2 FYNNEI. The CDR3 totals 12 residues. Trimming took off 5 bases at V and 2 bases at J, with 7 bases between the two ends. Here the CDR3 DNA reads TGTGCCAGCAGTCGACAGCCCTACGAGCAGTACTTC. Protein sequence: CASSRQPYEQYF.

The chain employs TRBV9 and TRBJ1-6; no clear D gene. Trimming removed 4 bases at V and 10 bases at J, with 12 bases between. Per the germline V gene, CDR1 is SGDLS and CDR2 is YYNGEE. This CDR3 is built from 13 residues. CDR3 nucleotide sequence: TGTGCCAGCAGCTACCTCCAGAGCTCACCCCTCCACTTT. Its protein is CASSYLQSSPLHF.

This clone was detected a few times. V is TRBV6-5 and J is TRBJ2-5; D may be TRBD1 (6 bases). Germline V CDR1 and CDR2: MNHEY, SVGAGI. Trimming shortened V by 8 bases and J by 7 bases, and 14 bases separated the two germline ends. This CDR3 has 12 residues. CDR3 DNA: TGTGCCAGCGGCCAAAAAGGGGGGACCCAGTACTTC. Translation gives CASGQKGGTQYF.

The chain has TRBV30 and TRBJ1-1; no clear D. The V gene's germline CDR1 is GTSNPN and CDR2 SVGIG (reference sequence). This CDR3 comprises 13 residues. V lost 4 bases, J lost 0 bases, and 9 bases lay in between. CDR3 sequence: CAWKGSVNTEAFF. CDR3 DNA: TGTGCCTGGAAGGGTTCGGTGAACACTGAAGCTTTCTTT. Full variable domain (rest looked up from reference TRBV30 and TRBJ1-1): SQTIHQWPATLVQPVGSPLSLECTVEGTSNPNLYWYRQAAGRGLQLLFYSVGIGQISSEVPQNLSASRPQDRQFILSSKKLLLSDSGFYLCAWKGSVNTEAFFGQGTRLTVV.

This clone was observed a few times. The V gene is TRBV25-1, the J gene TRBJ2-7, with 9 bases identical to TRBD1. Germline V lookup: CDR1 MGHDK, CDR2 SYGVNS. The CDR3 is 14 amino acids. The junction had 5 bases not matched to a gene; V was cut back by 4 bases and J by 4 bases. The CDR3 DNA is TGTGCCAGCAGTGTATGGACAGGGGTGTACGAGCAGTACTTC. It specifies CASSVWTGVYEQYF.

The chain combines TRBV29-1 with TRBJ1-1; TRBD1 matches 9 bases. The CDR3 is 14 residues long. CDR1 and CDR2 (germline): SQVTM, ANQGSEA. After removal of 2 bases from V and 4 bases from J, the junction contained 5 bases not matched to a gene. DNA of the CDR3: TGCAGCGTTGAACGGGACAGGGTTAGCACTGAAGCTTTCTTT. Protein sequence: CSVERDRVSTEAFF.

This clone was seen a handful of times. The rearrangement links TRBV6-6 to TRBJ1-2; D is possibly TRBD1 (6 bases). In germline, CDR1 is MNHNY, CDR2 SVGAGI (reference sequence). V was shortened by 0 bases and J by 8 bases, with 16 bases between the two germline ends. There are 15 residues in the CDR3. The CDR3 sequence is CASSYSSGGGKGYTF. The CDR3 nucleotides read TGTGCCAGCAGTTACTCGAGCGGGGGCGGGAAAGGCTACACCTTC.